These T cell receptor beta chains were read from a single sample in a study of T cell repertoires in cytomegalovirus infection. Their antigen targets remain unknown. One entry per CDR3 protein, called by TCRdb with MiXCR from the reads. Of 150,000 or so distinct CDR3 sequences detected, more than 30% appear once; the ten largest clones hold about 50%. The starting material was CD8+ T cells from cultured PBMCs, obtained from culture after CMV antigen stimulation. The receptors here all came from a human donor in good health (CMV status not recorded). Some clones in this sample may be carry-over from other donors' samples. Both conserved end residues are part of each CDR3. The D gene is left open where the match is weak. For some rows the clone size is stated as once, few or many, or as a class when expanded; others skip it.

clone_size d_call j_call v_call cdr3_aa cdr3_nt
many NA TRBJ2-3 TRBV7-6 CASSLGGPTDTQYF TGTGCCAGCAGCTTAGGTGGTCCCACAGATACGCAGTATTTT
few TRBD1 TRBJ1-2 TRBV11-2 CASSETGVYGYTF TGTGCCAGCAGCGAAACAGGGGTCTATGGCTACACCTTC
few TRBD1 TRBJ2-1 TRBV2 CATRQGRVNEQFF TGTGCCACGCGACAGGGGAGAGTCAATGAGCAGTTCTTC
once TRBD1 TRBJ2-7 TRBV4-1 CASSQDWDRNYEQYF TGTGCCAGCAGCCAAGACTGGGACAGGAACTACGAGCAGTACTTC
NA NA TRBJ1-2 TRBV7-6 CASSSGSYGYTF TGTGCCAGCAGCTCCGGGTCGTATGGCTACACCTTC
NA NA TRBJ2-1 TRBV20-1 CSARDPIYGSYNEQFF TGCAGTGCTAGAGACCCGATTTATGGCTCCTACAATGAGCAGTTCTTC
many NA TRBJ1-1 TRBV7-9 CASSLKDGMNTEAFF TGTGCCAGCAGCTTAAAGGACGGAATGAACACTGAAGCTTTCTTT
NA NA TRBJ2-6 TRBV5-5 CASSLSQVASSGANVLTF TGTGCCAGCAGCTTGAGTCAGGTGGCCAGCTCTGGGGCCAACGTCCTGACTTTC
NA NA TRBJ2-1 TRBV2 CASSFPPGIVGEQFF TGTGCCAGCAGTTTTCCCCCCGGTATAGTGGGTGAGCAGTTCTTC
NA NA TRBJ1-1 TRBV7-6 CASSLGRRVNTEAFF TGTGCCAGCAGCTTAGGGCGCAGGGTGAACACTGAAGCTTTCTTT
NA TRBD1 TRBJ2-1 TRBV29-1 CSVEEPGQGNREQFF TGCAGCGTTGAAGAACCGGGACAGGGGAACCGTGAGCAGTTCTTC
NA NA TRBJ1-5 TRBV19 CASTWGINQPQHF TGTGCCAGTACGTGGGGTATCAATCAGCCCCAGCATTTT
NA TRBD1 TRBJ2-1 TRBV29-1 CSVETGGRHNEQFF TGCAGCGTTGAAACAGGGGGTCGTCACAATGAGCAGTTCTTC
few NA TRBJ2-1 TRBV19 CASSWGGGLYNEQFF TGTGCCAGTAGTTGGGGCGGGGGCCTCTACAATGAGCAGTTCTTC
few NA TRBJ2-1 TRBV3-1 CASSQPGLPTYNEQFF TGTGCCAGCAGCCAACCAGGACTACCTACCTACAATGAGCAGTTCTTC
few NA TRBJ1-5 TRBV19 CASSNRQGFQPQHF TGTGCCAGTAGTAATCGGCAGGGGTTTCAGCCCCAGCATTTT
few NA TRBJ1-1 TRBV19 CASSAGTVSEAFF TGTGCCAGTAGTGCCGGGACCGTCTCTGAAGCTTTCTTT
NA TRBD2 TRBJ2-1 TRBV14 CASSQTGLAGWYNEQFF TGTGCCAGCAGCCAAACGGGACTAGCGGGGTGGTACAATGAGCAGTTCTTC
NA TRBD1 TRBJ1-2 TRBV6-6 CASSYFRTGDNYGYTF TGTGCCAGCAGTTACTTCCGTACAGGGGACAACTATGGCTACACCTTC
NA NA TRBJ1-5 TRBV2 CASRPGIYSNQPQHF TGTGCCAGCAGGCCAGGGATCTATAGCAATCAGCCCCAGCATTTT
NA TRBD1 TRBJ2-7 TRBV7-9 CASSFPLGQGVGHEQYF TGTGCCAGCAGCTTTCCACTGGGACAGGGGGTCGGACACGAGCAGTACTTC
many NA TRBJ2-5 TRBV7-2 CASSLIRGAVETQYF TGTGCCAGCAGCTTAATCCGGGGTGCCGTGGAGACCCAGTACTTC
NA TRBD2 TRBJ2-3 TRBV5-6 CASSSGRSGGDTQYF TGTGCCAGCAGCTCAGGGAGAAGCGGGGGGGATACGCAGTATTTT
NA NA TRBJ2-2 TRBV7-6 CASSPSVPGELFF TGTGCCAGCAGCCCCAGCGTACCCGGGGAGCTGTTTTTT
NA NA TRBJ1-2 TRBV28 CASTLALGGGYGYTF TGTGCCAGCACCTTGGCCTTAGGGGGAGGCTATGGCTACACCTTC
many NA TRBJ1-1 TRBV11-2 CASSSRPGVWTEAFF TGTGCCAGCAGCTCCCGCCCGGGGGTTTGGACTGAAGCTTTCTTT
NA NA TRBJ1-1 TRBV12-3/TRBV12-4 CASSTDRFYTEAFF TGTGCCAGCAGTACCGACAGGTTCTATACTGAAGCTTTCTTT
NA NA TRBJ2-5 TRBV9 CASSPSGGRETQYF TGTGCCAGCAGCCCCTCCGGTGGGCGCGAGACCCAGTACTTC
NA TRBD2 TRBJ2-7 TRBV20-1 CSATRTSGGSTYEQYF TGCAGTGCAACTCGGACTAGCGGGGGGTCTACCTACGAGCAGTACTTC
NA TRBD2 TRBJ2-3 TRBV2 CASRIPLAGGPPNTDTQYF TGTGCCAGCAGGATACCATTAGCGGGGGGGCCCCCTAACACAGATACGCAGTATTTT
NA TRBD2 TRBJ2-3 TRBV19 CASSIAGGGATDTQYF TGTGCCAGTAGTATAGCGGGCGGGGGGGCCACAGATACGCAGTATTTT
once NA TRBJ2-1 TRBV25-1 CASSSWGDPQFF TGTGCCAGCAGTTCGTGGGGAGACCCGCAGTTCTTC
NA NA TRBJ2-3 TRBV2 CASSESDSSTDTQYF TGTGCCAGCAGTGAATCAGATTCTAGCACAGATACGCAGTATTTT
NA NA TRBJ1-1 TRBV29-1 CSVGPWGTEAFF TGCAGCGTCGGGCCCTGGGGCACTGAAGCTTTCTTT
NA NA TRBJ1-5 TRBV6-6 CASSYSIGWPQHF TGTGCCAGCAGTTACTCCATCGGATGGCCCCAGCATTTT
few NA TRBJ1-1 TRBV12-3/TRBV12-4 CASSYLGEGTEAFF TGTGCCAGCAGTTACCTAGGGGAAGGGACTGAAGCTTTCTTT
few NA TRBJ1-5 TRBV30 CAWSVRARGLYQPQHF TGTGCCTGGAGTGTACGGGCCCGAGGGCTCTATCAGCCCCAGCATTTT
few NA TRBJ1-2 TRBV7-3 CASSAEQGADDGYTF TGTGCCAGCAGCGCCGAACAGGGTGCCGACGATGGCTACACCTTC
NA NA TRBJ1-5 TRBV5-4 CASSVDPNQPQHF TGTGCCAGCAGCGTAGACCCCAATCAGCCCCAGCATTTT
many NA TRBJ1-2 TRBV7-2 CASSLEARANYGYTF TGTGCCAGCAGCTTAGAAGCCAGGGCTAACTATGGCTACACCTTC
NA NA TRBJ2-1 TRBV28 CASSFSSYNEQFF TGTGCCAGCAGTTTCAGCTCCTACAATGAGCAGTTCTTC
NA NA TRBJ2-7 TRBV6-1 CASSEGTAGRWYF TGTGCCAGCAGTGAAGGGACAGCCGGAAGGTGGTACTTC
NA NA TRBJ1-4 TRBV7-6 CASSLDAAELFF TGTGCCAGCAGCCTGGACGCGGCGGAACTGTTTTTT
NA NA TRBJ1-1 TRBV6-5 CASSYSLNTEAFF TGTGCCAGCAGTTACTCTCTGAACACTGAAGCTTTCTTT